These 18 T cell receptor beta chains were sequenced from one sample in a study of cytomegalovirus exposure and HLA in healthy donors. The PCR used 60 Vbeta and 13 Jbeta primers. This table comes from immunoSEQ multiplex PCR, and its TCRdb copy is limited to in-frame clones, with some not included. The profile covers around 190,000 clones, with over 75% appearing a single time and around 0.46% taken by the ten largest. Input material: PBMCs. These receptor sequences come from a woman aged 45 to 65 in good health and CMV-seronegative.

This clone was detected only once. The chain recombines TRBV5-1 with TRBJ2-4; 9 nucleotides align to TRBD2. Germline assignment: CDR1 SGHRS and CDR2 YFSETQ. This CDR3 is built from 18 residues. V shed 1 base and J 0 bases; nucleotides not matched to a gene: 8. The CDR3 DNA is TGCGCCAGCAGCTTGCTAGCGGGAAACGCTATAGCCAAAAACATTCAGTACTTC. It codes for CASSLLAGNAIAKNIQYF.

The chain combines TRBV5-1 with TRBJ2-3; 9 nucleotides line up with TRBD1. The CDR3 consists of 14 residues. J was trimmed by 3 bases and V by 6 bases; bases with no gene match: 5. The germline V gene has CDR1 SGHRS and CDR2 YFSETQ. CDR3 in DNA: TGCGCCAGCACCCTGGACAGGGGAACAGATACGCAGTATTTT. This sequence encodes CASTLDRGTDTQYF. Looking up the rest from reference TRBV5-1 and TRBJ2-3 gives the full variable domain: KAGVTQTPRYLIKTRGQQVTLSCSPISGHRSVSWYQQTPGQGLQFLFEYFSETQRNKGNFPGRFSGRQFSNSRSEMNVSTLELGDSALYLCASTLDRGTDTQYFGPGTRLTVL.

The chain couples TRBV4-3 to TRBJ1-2, with a weak D call TRBD1 (6 bases). Germline CDR1 reads LGHNA; CDR2 reads YSLEER. The CDR3 sequence is 20 residues long. V was trimmed by 0 bases and J by 5 bases, leaving 28 bases between them. CDR3 protein: CASSQDPSGAGAPYGYGYTF. The CDR3 DNA sequence: TGCGCCAGCAGCCAAGATCCGAGCGGGGCAGGGGCGCCCTATGGTTATGGCTACACCTTC.

The V call is TRBV18, the J call TRBJ1-6; 7 positions match TRBD1. The CDR3 extends over 15 amino acids. V dropped 1 base and J dropped 5; count of bases not matched to a gene: 2. Germline V CDR1 and CDR2: KGHSH, LQKENI. CDR3 region: CASSPLGTDNSPLHF. The CDR3 DNA sequence: TGTGCCAGCTCACCACTTGGGACAGATAATTCACCCCTCCACTTT. The full variable domain, in which reference TRBV18 and TRBJ1-6 provide the parts outside the CDR3, is NAGVMQNPRHLVRRRGQEARLRCSPMKGHSHVYWYRQLPEEGLKFMVYLQKENIIDESGMPKERFSAEFPKEGPSILRIQQVVRGDSAAYFCASSPLGTDNSPLHFGNGTRLTVT.

The chain recombines TRBV29-1 with TRBJ2-2; D possibly corresponds to TRBD1 (6 bases). CDR3 size: 13 residues. V gave up 6 bases and J gave up 1 base, with 9 bases separating them. Germline CDR1 and CDR2: SQVTM and ANQGSEA. The CDR3 loop reads CSVGTLNTGELFF. The CDR3 DNA is TGCAGCGTGGGGACACTGAACACCGGGGAGCTGTTTTTT.

This clone was recorded only once. The chain recombines TRBV5-6 with TRBJ1-4; D possibly corresponds to TRBD1 (6 bases). The CDR3 is 17 residues long. Germline V lookup: CDR1 SGHDT, CDR2 YYEEEE. V lost 0 bases and J lost 0, with 12 bases in between. The CDR3 loop is CASSLAGGPPTNEKLFF. The CDR3 DNA reads as TGTGCCAGCAGCTTGGCGGGGGGGCCCCCAACTAATGAAAAACTGTTTTTT.

The chain links TRBV5-1 to TRBJ2-7; D might be TRBD1 (6 bases). This CDR3 spans 15 amino acids. CDR1 is SGHRS and CDR2 is YFSETQ in the germline V gene. Deletions cut 3 bases from V and 3 bases from J, with 16 bases between. CDR3 bases: TGCGCCAGCAGCTCACACGGGGACAAAAACTACGAGCAGTACTTC. Its translation is CASSSHGDKNYEQYF.

The chain links TRBV30 to TRBJ1-2; 8 positions match TRBD1. J was trimmed by 8 bases and V by 1 base; bases with no gene match: 12. Germline V lookup: CDR1 GTSNPN, CDR2 SVGIG (reference sequence). The CDR3 is 15 amino acids. CDR3 loop: CAWSAPGQDRLGYTF. DNA for the CDR3: TGTGCCTGGAGTGCCCCGGGACAGGACAGACTGGGCTACACCTTC.

This clone came up a few times. This rearrangement joins TRBV7-3 to TRBJ2-7; TRBD2 matches 9 bases. The germline CDR1 and CDR2 sequences are SGHTA and FQGTGA. V shed 2 bases, J shed 0 bases, and the junction held 5 bases outside the gene matches. The CDR3 runs 16 residues. This CDR3 reads CASSLVGGGDSYEQYF. The CDR3 DNA reads TGTGCCAGCAGCTTAGTCGGCGGGGGGGACTCCTACGAGCAGTACTTC.

This clone appeared a single time. The chain links TRBV28 to TRBJ2-5, with 7 bases fitting TRBD1. From germline, CDR1 is MDHEN and CDR2 SYDVKM. The CDR3 is made up of 16 amino acids. The trim removed 6 bases at V and 5 bases at J, leaving 15 bases unmatched. CDR3 in amino acids: CASSPNPGQDEETQYF. In DNA form, the CDR3 reads TGTGCCAGCAGCCCAAATCCCGGACAGGATGAGGAGACCCAGTACTTC.

The chain carries TRBV2 and TRBJ2-2; 14 bases are shared with TRBD2. The CDR3 totals 17 residues. From germline, CDR1 is SNHLY and CDR2 FYNNEI. Unmatched junction bases numbered 9, after V lost 7 bases and J lost 5 bases. The CDR3 DNA sequence: TGTGCCAGCACTCCGCCGGGACTAGCGGGAGAGACCGGGGAGCTGTTTTTT. Its translation: CASTPPGLAGETGELFF.

The V gene is TRBV29-1, the J gene TRBJ2-1; D possibly corresponds to TRBD2 (7 bases). Per germline, CDR1 SQVTM and CDR2 ANQGSEA. The CDR3 is made up of 14 amino acids. V was cut by 3 bases and J by 4 bases, with 13 bases left in between. The CDR3 sequence is CSVDGGLLYNEQFF. The CDR3 DNA is TGCAGCGTTGACGGGGGGCTCCTTTACAATGAGCAGTTCTTC.

The chain uses TRBV5-1 and TRBJ2-1, with 7 bases fitting TRBD1. The CDR3 sequence is 14 residues long. V was clipped by 4 bases and J by 3 bases; unmatched bases: 4. Germline CDR1 SGHRS, CDR2 YFSETQ. The CDR3 loop is CASSTGQDYNEQFF. The CDR3 region has the DNA TGCGCCAGCAGCACCGGACAGGACTACAATGAGCAGTTCTTC.

V usage is TRBV7-3 and J usage is TRBJ2-1, with TRBD1 matching over 9 bases. There are 15 residues in the CDR3. The J segment lost 5 bases and the V segment lost 3 bases, leaving 5 bases of the junction unmatched. From germline, CDR1 is SGHTA and CDR2 FQGTGA. CDR3 sequence (DNA): TGTGCCAGCAGCTTTCCGGGACAGGGCAACAATGAGCAGTTCTTC. This gives the protein CASSFPGQGNNEQFF.

This chain links TRBV11-2 with TRBJ1-2, with TRBD1 matching 8 bases. The CDR3 extends over 13 amino acids. Germline V lookup: CDR1 SGHAT, CDR2 FQNNGV. V was pared by 5 bases and J by 7 bases, with 6 bases of the junction left unmatched. CDR3 sequence reads: CASSPTGGGGYTF. Written as DNA, the CDR3 is TGTGCCAGCAGCCCTACAGGGGGGGGTGGCTACACCTTC.

The V call is TRBV9, the J call TRBJ1-2; TRBD1 agrees at 10 bases. V trimming: 4 bases; J trimming: 8 bases; junction bases outside the gene matches: 5. There are 13 residues in the CDR3. Germline V gene data show CDR1 as SGDLS and CDR2 as YYNGEE. The CDR3 is CASSSGQGEGYTF. As DNA, the CDR3 is TGTGCCAGCAGCAGCGGACAGGGGGAAGGCTACACCTTC.

The chain couples TRBV10-3 to TRBJ2-1, with 13 bases matching TRBD2. The J segment lost 8 bases and the V segment lost 10 bases, leaving 14 bases of the junction unmatched. Germline V gene lookup returns CDR1 ENHRY and CDR2 SYGVKD. This CDR3 has 16 residues. DNA for the CDR3: TGTGCCAACCTGAAGTGGACTAGCGGGAGAGGAGATGAGCAGTTCTTC. It encodes CANLKWTSGRGDEQFF.

The gene calls are TRBV5-1 and TRBJ1-1, with 9 bases lining up with TRBD1. The CDR3 contains 17 residues. Germline CDR1 SGHRS, CDR2 YFSETQ. J was trimmed by 0 bases and V by 4 bases; bases with no gene match: 10. CDR3 protein: CASSITTGGTVNTEAFF. For the CDR3, the DNA is TGCGCCAGCAGCATCACCACAGGGGGCACAGTGAACACTGAAGCTTTCTTT.